The 11 T cell receptor beta chains below come from one sample, sequenced in a study of shared clonotypes between healthy human individuals. Profiling relied on immunoSEQ multiplex PCR, and the TCRdb table lists in-frame clones only, not all of them. The table shows roughly 1,600,000 clones, with around 98.5% occurring only once. Sequences were obtained from naive CD4+ T cells sorted from blood. Subset defined: CD45RA+ positively selected. All receptors derive from a man between 25 and 39 years old in good health.

The V gene is TRBV7-9, the J gene TRBJ1-2; D gene unclear. Germline CDR1 SEHNR, CDR2 FQNEAQ (reference sequence). The ends were cut back, 1 base at V and 8 bases at J, with 17 bases in the middle. This CDR3 region has 15 residues. The CDR3 loop reads CASSLVLEGSEGYTF. CDR3 coding DNA: TGTGCCAGCAGCTTAGTTCTGGAGGGCTCGGAGGGCTACACCTTC.

The chain uses TRBV19 and TRBJ2-1, with D possibly called TRBD1 or TRBD2 (5 bases each). The CDR3 consists of 12 residues. Per germline, CDR1 LNHDA and CDR2 SQIVND (reference sequence). V was pared by 11 bases and J by 4 bases, with 12 bases between. The CDR3 DNA reads TGTGCCGTCCGGGACGGATACAATGAGCAGTTCTTC. Amino acids: CAVRDGYNEQFF.

The chain joins TRBV5-4 to TRBJ2-1; 11 nucleotides agree with TRBD2. This CDR3 is 15 amino acids long. After removal of 4 bases from V and 4 bases from J, the junction contained 4 bases not matched to a gene. Per the germline V gene, CDR1 is SGHNT and CDR2 is YYREEE (reference sequence). CDR3 residues: CASSPGLAVYNEQFF. The CDR3 coding sequence is TGTGCCAGCAGCCCGGGACTAGCGGTTTACAATGAGCAGTTCTTC.

V and J are TRBV1 and TRBJ1-5; the D call in the table, TRBD1, was not verified against the DNA. TRBV1 represents a pseudogene. The CDR3 has 15 residues. As DNA, the CDR3 is TGCACCAGCAGACAAGACAGGGGGCGCAATCAGCCCCAGCATTTT. It specifies CTSRQDRGRNQPQHF.

The CDR3 DNA reads as TGTGCCAGCAGTTTAACAGGGGGAAAACTGTTTTTT. Amino acids: CASSLTGGKLFF. The chain couples TRBV11-2 to TRBJ1-4; TRBD1 agrees at 8 bases. The CDR3 length is 12 residues. The V and J ends lost 6 bases and 10 bases, in that order; junction bases with no gene match: 4. Per germline, CDR1 SGHAT and CDR2 FQNNGV.

CDR3 nucleotide sequence: TGTGCCAGCAGTTTGGGACTCTCTGTGAACACTGAAGCTTTCTTT. This codes for CASSLGLSVNTEAFF. This chain connects TRBV6-1 to TRBJ1-1; D possibly corresponds to TRBD1 (5 bases). V lost 5 bases and J lost 0, with 13 bases in between. CDR1 MNHNS and CDR2 SASEGT come from the germline V gene. This CDR3 region has 15 residues.

The J gene is TRBJ2-3, the V gene TRBV5-6, with D perhaps TRBD1 (5 bases). From germline, CDR1 is SGHDT and CDR2 YYEEEE. CDR3 length equals 14 residues. The V and J ends lost 3 bases and 1 base respectively, with 9 bases between them. The CDR3 reads CASSWGWGTDTQYF. The CDR3 bases are TGTGCCAGCAGCTGGGGCTGGGGCACAGATACGCAGTATTTT.

This clone was seen a few times. This rearrangement joins TRBV5-1 to TRBJ1-5, with unresolved D. V was clipped by 2 bases and J by 7 bases, with 13 bases between them. The CDR3 length is 14 residues. CDR1 is SGHRS, CDR2 YFSETQ, per germline. The CDR3 loop is CASSFREGGQPQHF. The DNA of the CDR3 is TGCGCCAGCAGCTTTAGGGAGGGCGGACAGCCCCAGCATTTT.

The table lists this clone with a count of one. V usage is TRBV6-5 and J usage is TRBJ2-1; unclear D gene. Germline V lookup: CDR1 MNHEY, CDR2 SVGAGI. V was pared by 6 bases and J by 6 bases, with 9 bases between. This CDR3 has 12 amino acids. The DNA of the CDR3 is TGTGCCAGCAGAAAACCCTTCAATGAGCAGTTCTTC. It codes for CASRKPFNEQFF.

Notes on this clone: The same CDR3 arises from other DNA sequences in this sample as well. The V call is TRBV9, the J call TRBJ2-5; D gene ambiguous. The CDR3 has 13 residues. The germline V and J ends were trimmed by 2 bases and 5 bases, with 10 bases remaining between them. Germline-derived CDR1 and CDR2 are SGDLS and YYNGEE. The CDR3 bases are TGTGCCAGCAGCGTCAGAGGCTGGGAGACCCAGTACTTC. Amino acid sequence: CASSVRGWETQYF. The full variable domain, rest sourced from reference TRBV9 and TRBJ2-5, is DSGVTQTPKHLITATGQRVTLRCSPRSGDLSVYWYQQSLDQGLQFLIQYYNGEERAKGNILERFSAQQFPDLHSELNLSSLELGDSALYFCASSVRGWETQYFGPGTRLLVL.

The chain is built from TRBV10-2 and TRBJ2-1; 9 bases match TRBD2. V shed 5 bases and J 4 bases; nucleotides not matched to a gene: 9. The CDR3 runs to 16 residues. Germline assignment: CDR1 WSHSY and CDR2 SAAADI. The CDR3 sequence: CASSLILAGSYNEQFF. The CDR3 DNA reads TGCGCCAGCAGTTTGATTCTAGCGGGATCTTACAATGAGCAGTTCTTC.